This is a list of T cell receptor beta chains from one sample in a study of blood T cell repertoires in COVID-19. Produced via immunoSEQ multiplex PCR; TCRdb's table is partial and in-frame only. The data contain about 260,000 clones, 85% to 90% of them singletons. Sequenced input: peripheral blood. All receptors derive from a woman aged 40 to 50 with acute or convalescent COVID-19. Each CDR3 is given with its conserved first and last residue. Fields, in order: CDR3 protein, CDR3 DNA, D gene, V gene, clone size, J gene. D genes are given only for firm matches. Only some rows state a clone size, as once, few, many or a class for expanded clones.

CASSESGVGTEAFF TGCGCCAGCAGTGAGTCAGGGGTAGGGACTGAAGCTTTCTTT NA TRBV10-1 NA TRBJ1-1
CASSTAPTTSGGNTGELFF TGCGCCAGCAGTACCGCGCCCACGACTAGCGGGGGCAACACCGGGGAGCTGTTTTTT TRBD2 TRBV5-1 NA TRBJ2-2
CASSAAGGGTETQYF TGTGCCAGCAGCGCCGCTGGCGGGGGCACAGAGACCCAGTACTTC NA TRBV9 NA TRBJ2-5
CASSPSGGGTDTQYF TGTGCCAGCAGCCCGAGCGGGGGAGGCACAGATACGCAGTATTTT TRBD2 TRBV7-9 NA TRBJ2-3
CSVPHRGSYGYTF TGCAGCGTCCCTCACAGGGGATCCTATGGCTACACCTTC TRBD1 TRBV29-1 once TRBJ1-2
CASTKLGEDYGYTF TGCGCCAGCACCAAACTGGGAGAGGACTATGGCTACACCTTC NA TRBV5-1 NA TRBJ1-2
CASSSGNSNQPQHF TGTGCCAGCAGTTCCGGGAACAGCAATCAGCCCCAGCATTTT NA TRBV27 NA TRBJ1-5
CASSSRGYEQFF TGTGCCAGCAGTTCAAGGGGCTATGAGCAGTTCTTC NA TRBV28 NA TRBJ2-1
CASSPPRAEVDYGYTF TGTGCCAGCTCACCACCGAGGGCGGAGGTAGACTATGGCTACACCTTC NA TRBV18 NA TRBJ1-2
CASSPLVGGQETQYF TGTGCCAGCAGCCCCCTAGTGGGGGGGCAAGAGACCCAGTACTTC TRBD2 TRBV4-2 NA TRBJ2-5
CASNPGQGDEKLFF TGTGCCAGCAACCCGGGACAGGGAGACGAAAAACTGTTTTTT TRBD1 TRBV9 NA TRBJ1-4
CSVGQGAGGYTF TGCAGCGTTGGACAGGGGGCAGGGGGCTACACCTTC TRBD1 TRBV29-1 NA TRBJ1-2
CASSRPGQGYGYTF TGTGCCAGCTCCAGACCGGGACAGGGCTATGGCTACACCTTC NA TRBV21-1 NA TRBJ1-2
CASTLSGERADTQYF TGTGCCAGCACCCTTAGTGGGGAGAGGGCAGATACGCAGTATTTT NA TRBV11-3 NA TRBJ2-3
CASSKRQGWVSPLHF TGTGCCAGCAGTAAACGACAGGGATGGGTTTCACCCCTCCACTTT TRBD1 TRBV6-2/TRBV6-3 once TRBJ1-6
CASSYGDSPETQYF TGTGCCAGCAGCTACGGAGATTCCCCAGAGACCCAGTACTTC NA TRBV3-1/TRBV3-2 NA TRBJ2-5
CASSLEGVPNYGYTF TGCGCCAGCAGCTTGGAGGGGGTACCTAACTATGGCTACACCTTC NA TRBV5-1 NA TRBJ1-2
CASSTDLSSGNTIYF TGTGCCAGCAGCACAGACCTTTCCTCTGGAAACACCATATATTTT NA TRBV5-4 NA TRBJ1-3